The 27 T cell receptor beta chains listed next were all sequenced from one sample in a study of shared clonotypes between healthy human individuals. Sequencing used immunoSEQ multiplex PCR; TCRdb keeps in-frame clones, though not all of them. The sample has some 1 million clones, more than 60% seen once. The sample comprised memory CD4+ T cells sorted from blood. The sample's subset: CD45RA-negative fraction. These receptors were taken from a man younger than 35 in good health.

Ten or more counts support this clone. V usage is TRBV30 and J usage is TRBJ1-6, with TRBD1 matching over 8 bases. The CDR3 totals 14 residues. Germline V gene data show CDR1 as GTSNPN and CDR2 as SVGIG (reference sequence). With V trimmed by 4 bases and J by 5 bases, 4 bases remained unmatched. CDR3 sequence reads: CAWNRGFDNSPLHF. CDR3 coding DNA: TGTGCCTGGAACAGGGGGTTCGATAATTCACCCCTCCACTTT.

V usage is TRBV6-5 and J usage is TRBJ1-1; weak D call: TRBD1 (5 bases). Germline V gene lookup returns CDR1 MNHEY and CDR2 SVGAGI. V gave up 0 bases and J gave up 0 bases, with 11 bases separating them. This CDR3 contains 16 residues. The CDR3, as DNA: TGTGCCAGCAGTTACTCGGGGGGTTTCCTGAACACTGAAGCTTTCTTT. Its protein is CASSYSGGFLNTEAFF.

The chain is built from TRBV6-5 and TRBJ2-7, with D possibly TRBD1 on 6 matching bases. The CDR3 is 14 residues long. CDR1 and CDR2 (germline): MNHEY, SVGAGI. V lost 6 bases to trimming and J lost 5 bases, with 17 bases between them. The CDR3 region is CASRRQGFKNEQYF. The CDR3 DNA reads TGTGCCAGCAGAAGGCAGGGGTTCAAGAACGAGCAGTACTTC.

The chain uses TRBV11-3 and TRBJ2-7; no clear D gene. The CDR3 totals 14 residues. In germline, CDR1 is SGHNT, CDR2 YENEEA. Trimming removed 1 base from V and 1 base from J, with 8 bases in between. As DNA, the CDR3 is TGTGCCAGCAGCTTAGGAGCGAATTCCTACGAGCAGTACTTC. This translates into CASSLGANSYEQYF.

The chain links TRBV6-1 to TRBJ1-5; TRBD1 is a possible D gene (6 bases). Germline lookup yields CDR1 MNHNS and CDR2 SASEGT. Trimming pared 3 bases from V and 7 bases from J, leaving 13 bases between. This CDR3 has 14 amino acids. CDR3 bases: TGTGCCAGCAGTGAGGGGGCGGAGGCGCAGCCCCAGCATTTT. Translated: CASSEGAEAQPQHF.

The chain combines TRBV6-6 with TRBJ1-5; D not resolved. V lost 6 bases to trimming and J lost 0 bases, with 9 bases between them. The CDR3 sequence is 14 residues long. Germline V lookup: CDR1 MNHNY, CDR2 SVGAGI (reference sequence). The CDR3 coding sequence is TGTGCCAGCAGCCCAGAGTATAGCAATCAGCCCCAGCATTTT. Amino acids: CASSPEYSNQPQHF.

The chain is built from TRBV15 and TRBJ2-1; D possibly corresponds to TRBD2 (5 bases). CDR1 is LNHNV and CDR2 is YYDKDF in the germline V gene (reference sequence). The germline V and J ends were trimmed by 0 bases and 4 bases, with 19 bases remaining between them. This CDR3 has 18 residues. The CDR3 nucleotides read TGTGCCACCAGCAGAGACCCTCCGGCGAGGGCGGTTTACAATGAGCAGTTCTTC. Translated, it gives CATSRDPPARAVYNEQFF.

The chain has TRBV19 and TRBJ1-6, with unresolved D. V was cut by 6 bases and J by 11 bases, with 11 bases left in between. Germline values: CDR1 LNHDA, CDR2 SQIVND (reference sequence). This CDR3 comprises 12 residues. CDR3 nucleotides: TGTGCCAGTAGCACTCTTGGGACACCCCTCCACTTT. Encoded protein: CASSTLGTPLHF.

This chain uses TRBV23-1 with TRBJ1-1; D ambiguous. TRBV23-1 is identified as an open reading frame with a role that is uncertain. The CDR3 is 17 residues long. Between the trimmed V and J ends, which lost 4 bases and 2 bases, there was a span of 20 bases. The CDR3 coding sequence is TGCGCCAGCAGTCGATTTCGCCGTGACACCTCTAACACTGAAGCTTTCTTT. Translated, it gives CASSRFRRDTSNTEAFF.

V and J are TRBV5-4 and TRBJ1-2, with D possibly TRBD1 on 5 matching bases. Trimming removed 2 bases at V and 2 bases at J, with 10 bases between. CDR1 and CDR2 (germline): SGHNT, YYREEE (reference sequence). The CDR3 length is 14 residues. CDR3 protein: CASSLFGANYGYTF. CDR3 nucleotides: TGTGCCAGCAGCTTATTCGGGGCGAACTATGGCTACACCTTC.

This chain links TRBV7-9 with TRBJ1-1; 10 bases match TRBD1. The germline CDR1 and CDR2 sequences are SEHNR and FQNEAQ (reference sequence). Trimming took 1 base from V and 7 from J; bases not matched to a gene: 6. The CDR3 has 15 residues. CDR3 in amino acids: CASSLGGTGVLEAFF. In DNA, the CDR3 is TGTGCCAGCAGCTTAGGAGGGACAGGGGTCCTTGAAGCTTTCTTT.

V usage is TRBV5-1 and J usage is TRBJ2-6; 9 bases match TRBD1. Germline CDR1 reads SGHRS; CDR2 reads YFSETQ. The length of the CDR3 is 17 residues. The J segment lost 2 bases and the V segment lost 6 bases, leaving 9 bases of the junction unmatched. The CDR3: CASTTGGFDPGANVLTF. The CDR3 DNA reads TGCGCCAGCACGACAGGGGGGTTTGACCCTGGGGCCAACGTCCTGACTTTC.

CDR3 protein: CASSLGGVGYF. As DNA, the CDR3 is TGTGCCAGCAGCTTGGGGGGTGTGGGGTATTTT. The rearrangement joins TRBV7-2 to TRBJ2-3, with D perhaps TRBD2 (6 bases). The V and J ends lost 3 bases and 14 bases respectively, with 12 bases between them. Looked up from germline, CDR1 is SGHTA and CDR2 is FQGNSA. This CDR3 spans 11 amino acids. Supplemented by reference TRBV7-2 and TRBJ2-3, the full variable domain reads GAGVSQSPSNKVTEKGKDVELRCDPISGHTALYWYRQSLGQGLEFLIYFQGNSAPDKSGLPSDRFSAERTGGSVSTLTIQRTQQEDSAVYLCASSLGGVGYFGPGTRLTVL.

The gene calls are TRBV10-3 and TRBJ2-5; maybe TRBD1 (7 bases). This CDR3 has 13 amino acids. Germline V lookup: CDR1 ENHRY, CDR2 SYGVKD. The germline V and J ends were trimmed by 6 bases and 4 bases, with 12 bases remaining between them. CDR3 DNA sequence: TGTGCCATCAGCGGGGGACAGCGAGAGACCCAGTACTTC. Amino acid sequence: CAISGGQRETQYF.

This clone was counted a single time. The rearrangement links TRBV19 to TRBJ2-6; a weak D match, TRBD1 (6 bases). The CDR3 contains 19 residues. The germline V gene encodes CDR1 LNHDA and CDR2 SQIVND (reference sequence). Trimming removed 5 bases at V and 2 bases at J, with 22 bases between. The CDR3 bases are TGTGCCAGTAGTGGGTTCGGTGCCCCCAACAGGGCTGGGGCCAACGTCCTGACTTTC. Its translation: CASSGFGAPNRAGANVLTF.

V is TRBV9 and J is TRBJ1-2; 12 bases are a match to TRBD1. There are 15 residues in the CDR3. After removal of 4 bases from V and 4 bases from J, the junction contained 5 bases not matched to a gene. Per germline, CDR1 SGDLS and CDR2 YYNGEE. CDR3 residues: CASSTGQGAVYGYTF. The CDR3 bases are TGTGCCAGCAGCACGGGACAGGGGGCTGTCTATGGCTACACCTTC. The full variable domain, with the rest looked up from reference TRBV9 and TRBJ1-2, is DSGVTQTPKHLITATGQRVTLRCSPRSGDLSVYWYQQSLDQGLQFLIQYYNGEERAKGNILERFSAQQFPDLHSELNLSSLELGDSALYFCASSTGQGAVYGYTFGSGTRLTVV.

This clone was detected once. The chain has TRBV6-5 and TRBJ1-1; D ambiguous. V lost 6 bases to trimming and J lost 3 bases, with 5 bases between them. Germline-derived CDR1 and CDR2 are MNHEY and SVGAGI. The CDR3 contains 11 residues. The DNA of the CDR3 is TGTGCCAGCAGGCGTCACACTGAAGCTTTCTTT. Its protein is CASRRHTEAFF.

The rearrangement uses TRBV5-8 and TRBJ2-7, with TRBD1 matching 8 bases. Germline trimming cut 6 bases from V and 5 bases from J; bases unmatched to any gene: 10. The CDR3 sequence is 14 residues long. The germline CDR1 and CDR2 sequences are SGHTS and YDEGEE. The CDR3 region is CASIRQGARNEQYF. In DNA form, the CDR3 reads TGTGCCAGCATTCGGCAGGGGGCCCGCAACGAGCAGTACTTC.

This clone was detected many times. The CDR3 sequence is CASSRRQGTDTQYF. The CDR3 nucleotides read TGTGCCAGCAGCCGACGACAGGGCACAGATACGCAGTATTTT. The rearrangement links TRBV6-5 to TRBJ2-3, with D perhaps matching TRBD1 (6 bases). V was trimmed by 6 bases and J by 1 base, leaving 11 bases between them. CDR1 is MNHEY, CDR2 SVGAGI, per germline. This CDR3 has 14 amino acids.

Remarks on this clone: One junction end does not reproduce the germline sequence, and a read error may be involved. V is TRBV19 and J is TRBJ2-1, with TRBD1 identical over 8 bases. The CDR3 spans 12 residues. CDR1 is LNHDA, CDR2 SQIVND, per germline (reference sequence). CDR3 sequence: CASSVTGGPRVF. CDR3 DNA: TGTGCCAGTAGTGTAACAGGGGGACCTCGGGTCTTC.

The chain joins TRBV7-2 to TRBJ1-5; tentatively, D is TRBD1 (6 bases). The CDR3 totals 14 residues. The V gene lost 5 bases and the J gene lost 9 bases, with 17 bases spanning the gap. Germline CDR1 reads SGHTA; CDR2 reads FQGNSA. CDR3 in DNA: TGTGCCAGCAGCGCGGGACACGGAGCATTGCCCCAGCATTTT. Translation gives CASSAGHGALPQHF. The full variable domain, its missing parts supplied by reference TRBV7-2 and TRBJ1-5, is GAGVSQSPSNKVTEKGKDVELRCDPISGHTALYWYRQSLGQGLEFLIYFQGNSAPDKSGLPSDRFSAERTGGSVSTLTIQRTQQEDSAVYLCASSAGHGALPQHFGDGTRLSIL.

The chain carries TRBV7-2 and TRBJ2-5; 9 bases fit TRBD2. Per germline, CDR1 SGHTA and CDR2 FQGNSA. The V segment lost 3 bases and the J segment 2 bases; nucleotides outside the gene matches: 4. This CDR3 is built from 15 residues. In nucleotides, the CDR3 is TGTGCCAGCAGCTTGACTAGCGGTAAACAAGAGACCCAGTACTTC. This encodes CASSLTSGKQETQYF.

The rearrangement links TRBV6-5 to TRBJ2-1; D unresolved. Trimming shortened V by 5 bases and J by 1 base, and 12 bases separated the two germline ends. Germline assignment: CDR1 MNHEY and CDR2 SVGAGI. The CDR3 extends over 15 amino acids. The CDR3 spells CASSLTRSSYNEQFF. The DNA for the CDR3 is TGTGCCAGCAGTCTGACCCGTTCATCCTACAATGAGCAGTTCTTC.

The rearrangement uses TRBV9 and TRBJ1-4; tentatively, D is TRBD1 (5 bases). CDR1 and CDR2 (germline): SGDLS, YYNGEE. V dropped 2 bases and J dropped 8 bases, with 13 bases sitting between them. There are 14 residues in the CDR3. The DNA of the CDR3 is TGTGCCAGCAGCGTCTCAGGGTCACGGGAAAAACTGTTTTTT. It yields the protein CASSVSGSREKLFF.

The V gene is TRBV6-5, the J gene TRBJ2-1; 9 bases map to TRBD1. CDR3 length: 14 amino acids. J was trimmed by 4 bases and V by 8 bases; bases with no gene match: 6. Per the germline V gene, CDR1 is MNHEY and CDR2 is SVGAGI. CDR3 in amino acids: CASWGQGRYNEQFF. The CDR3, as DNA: TGTGCCAGCTGGGGACAGGGAAGGTACAATGAGCAGTTCTTC.

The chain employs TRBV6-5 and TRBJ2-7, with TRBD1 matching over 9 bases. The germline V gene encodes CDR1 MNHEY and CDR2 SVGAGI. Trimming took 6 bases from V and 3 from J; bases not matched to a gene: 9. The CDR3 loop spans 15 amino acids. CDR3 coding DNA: TGTGCCAGCAGCCGTCCGGGACAGGGAATCTACGAGCAGTACTTC. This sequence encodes CASSRPGQGIYEQYF.

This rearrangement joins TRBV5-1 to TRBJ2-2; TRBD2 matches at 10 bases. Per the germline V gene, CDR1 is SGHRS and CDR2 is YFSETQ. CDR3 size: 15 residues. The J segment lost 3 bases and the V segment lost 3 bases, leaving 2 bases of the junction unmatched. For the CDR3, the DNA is TGCGCCAGCAGCTACAGCGGGAGGGACACCGGGGAGCTGTTTTTT. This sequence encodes CASSYSGRDTGELFF.